Given below is one TCR beta chain in context. It lacks a known antigen. No much larger clone is present one base from it, and per-base qualities are unavailable. This specimen comes from a study of blood T cell repertoires in COVID-19 (dated by TCRdb to 2019 to 2021). For the wider study: The collaborator samples originated in the United States, Italy and Spain and spanned the acute and convalescent phases of COVID-19. The prospective study material was composed of cDNA or gDNA derived from T cells, B-cell-depleted T cells, or PBMCs. The dataset comprised deeply sampled blood TCRbeta repertoires from subjects exposed to, actively infected with, or recovered from COVID-19. A freely available public database, intended as a resource for researchers studying the immune response to SARS-CoV-2, is where the repertoires were released. The samples were drawn from two sources: the first 160 participants of the ongoing ImmuneRACE study, and 950 to 1,500 subjects contributed by 6 global collaborators. Sample metadata almost always included a de-identified subject ID, COVID-19 status, age in years and sex. HLA class I and class II types, where available, came from metadata supplied by the sample provider rather than from assay-based typing. Beyond this particular receptor, the publication reports: The amount of clinical and demographic metadata varied by source and participant and was provided uncurated.

TCRbeta CDR3 regions were amplified from genomic DNA by means of the immunoSEQ Assay, a bias-controlled multiplex PCR. The authors processed their data as follows. Within the assay, amplification of reference gene primers was used to estimate how many nucleated cells each sample contained. Sequence reads were collapsed and filtered to measure the absolute abundance of every unique TCRbeta CDR3 rearrangement. Productive Simpson clonality was computed per sample as the square root of Simpson's diversity index over productive rearrangements. Sourced from immuneACCESS, this table was stored by TCRdb with only in-frame sequences that have V and J called. A share of the clones is absent; for the studies checked, an unresolved V gene accounts for under half, and the remainder has no known explanation. Clone size and the V and J calls come from that table; the DNA yielded D and trimming. In this sample the table shows 100,000 to 150,000 clones, 65% to 85% of which occur a single time. The ten top clones hold roughly a sixth of the sample.

Whole blood was collected in K2EDTA tubes by collaborating institutions according to the institutions' own protocols. For TCRbeta analysis, collaborator samples were shipped as frozen whole blood, as isolated PBMCs, or as DNA extracted from either sample type. Trimming takes 3 bases from V and 4 bases from J, and the germline ends sit 6 bases apart. From a lookup of the germline V gene, CDR1 and CDR2 are KGHSH and LQKENI. Its CDR3 holds 12 amino acids, cysteine through phenylalanine. The entry retains the CDR3 DNA only, 36 bases that are in frame from base 1. The sequencing input was peripheral blood. The source is a woman of 80 years or more with acute or convalescent COVID-19. Here the chain combines TRBV18 and TRBJ1-2, with the D gene not confidently named. The DNA sequence is as follows: TGTGCCAGCTCACCCTCTACCTATGGCTACACCTTC. Its coded protein is CASSPSTYGYTF.